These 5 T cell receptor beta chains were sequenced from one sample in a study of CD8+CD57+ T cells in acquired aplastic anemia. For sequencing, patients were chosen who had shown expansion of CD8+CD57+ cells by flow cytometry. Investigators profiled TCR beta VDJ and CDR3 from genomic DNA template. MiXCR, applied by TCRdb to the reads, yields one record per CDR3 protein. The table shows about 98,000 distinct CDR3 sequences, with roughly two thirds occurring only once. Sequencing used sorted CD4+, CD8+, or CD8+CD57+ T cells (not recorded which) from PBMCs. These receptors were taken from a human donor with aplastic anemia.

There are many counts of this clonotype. In DNA form, the CDR3 reads TGCAGTGCTAGAGATAGCGGCAGATGGGGTGGCTACACCTTC. It translates to CSARDSGRWGGYTF. The chain carries TRBV20-1 and TRBJ1-2, with no clear D. The V gene lost 0 bases and the J gene lost 7 bases, with 15 bases spanning the gap. The germline V gene has CDR1 DFQATT and CDR2 SNEGSKA (reference sequence). The CDR3 is 14 amino acids.

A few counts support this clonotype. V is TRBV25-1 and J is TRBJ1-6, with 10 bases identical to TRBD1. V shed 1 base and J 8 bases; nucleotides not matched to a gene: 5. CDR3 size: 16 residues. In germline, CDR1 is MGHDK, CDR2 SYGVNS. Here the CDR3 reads CASSEFGTGVDSPLHF. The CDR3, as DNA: TGTGCCAGCAGTGAATTTGGGACAGGGGTGGATTCACCCCTCCACTTT.

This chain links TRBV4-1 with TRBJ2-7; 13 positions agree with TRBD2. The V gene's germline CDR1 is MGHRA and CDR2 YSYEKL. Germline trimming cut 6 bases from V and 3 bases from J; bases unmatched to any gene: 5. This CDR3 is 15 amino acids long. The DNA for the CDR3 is TGCGCCAGCAGTCTAAGGACTAGCGGGGGCTACGAGCAGTACTTC. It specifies CASSLRTSGGYEQYF.

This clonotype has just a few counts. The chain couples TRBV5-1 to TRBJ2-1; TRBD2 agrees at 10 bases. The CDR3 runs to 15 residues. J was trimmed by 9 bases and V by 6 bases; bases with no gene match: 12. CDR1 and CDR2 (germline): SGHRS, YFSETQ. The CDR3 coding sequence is TGCGCCAGCATCGCAGCAGCGGGAGGGCCAGGTGAGCAGTTCTTC. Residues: CASIAAAGGPGEQFF.

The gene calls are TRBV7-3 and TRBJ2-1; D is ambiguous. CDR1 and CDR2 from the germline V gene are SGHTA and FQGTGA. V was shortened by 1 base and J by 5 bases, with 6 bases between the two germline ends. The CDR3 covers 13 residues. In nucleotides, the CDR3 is TGTGCCAGCAGCTTAAGGGCAAACAATGAGCAGTTCTTC. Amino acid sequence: CASSLRANNEQFF.